Shown below are 3 T cell receptor beta chains from a single sample sequenced in a study of T cell responses to AZD1222 COVID-19 vaccine (dated by TCRdb to the early 2020s). The library relied on the immunoSEQ multiplex PCR assay. TCRdb took over this immuneACCESS table, retaining in-frame rearrangements with V and J assigned. Such tables are incomplete; in checked studies, under half of the missing clones stem from an unresolved V gene, and the remainder is unexplained. A total of 84,000 or so clones appear in this sample, 80% to 90% of them only once. The top ten clones comprise less than 20% of the sample. The time point label corresponds to: baseline before first vaccination. The sample in question was peripheral blood, obtained on day 0 of AZD1222 vaccination. These TCRs come from an adult in good health.

The chain combines TRBV28 with TRBJ1-1; D unresolved. This CDR3 comprises 13 residues. Germline V gene data show CDR1 as MDHEN and CDR2 as SYDVKM. V lost 6 bases and J 7 bases, leaving 15 bases between the germline ends. For the CDR3, the DNA is TGTGCCAGCAGGCTTTTCCATCGAGGTGAAGCTTTCTTT. This sequence encodes CASRLFHRGEAFF.

The V and J genes are TRBV20-1 and TRBJ2-7, with 9 positions matching TRBD2. CDR1 and CDR2 (germline): DFQATT, SNEGSKA (reference sequence). Trimming cost V 3 bases and J 0 bases; bases outside gene matches: 3. The CDR3 spans 14 residues. CDR3 nucleotide sequence: TGCAGTGCTAGTGCTAGCGGGGACTCCTACGAGCAGTACTTC. It codes for CSASASGDSYEQYF.

J is TRBJ2-1 and V is TRBV4-1; D is tentatively TRBD1 or TRBD2 (5 bases each). CDR3 length: 17 amino acids. V lost 0 bases, J lost 0 bases, and 12 bases lay in between. Per germline, CDR1 MGHRA and CDR2 YSYEKL. CDR3 sequence (DNA): TGCGCCAGCAGCCAAGATGTTCGGGGCTTCTCCTACAATGAGCAGTTCTTC. Translated: CASSQDVRGFSYNEQFF.